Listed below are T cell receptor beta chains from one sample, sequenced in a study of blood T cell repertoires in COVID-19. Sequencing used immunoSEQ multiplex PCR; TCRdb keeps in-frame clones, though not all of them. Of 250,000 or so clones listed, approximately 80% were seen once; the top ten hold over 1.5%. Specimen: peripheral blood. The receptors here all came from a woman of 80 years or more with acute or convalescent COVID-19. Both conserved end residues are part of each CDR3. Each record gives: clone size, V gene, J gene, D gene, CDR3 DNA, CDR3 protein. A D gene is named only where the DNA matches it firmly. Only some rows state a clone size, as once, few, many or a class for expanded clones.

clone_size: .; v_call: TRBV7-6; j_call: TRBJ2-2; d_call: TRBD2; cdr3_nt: TGTGCCAGCAGCTTAGTCGGTAGCGGGGGGGCTGCCGGGGAGCTGTTTTTT; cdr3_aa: CASSLVGSGGAAGELFF
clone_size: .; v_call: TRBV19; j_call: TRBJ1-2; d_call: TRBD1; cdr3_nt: TGTGCCACCAACGGGGGACAGGGCTATAACTATGGCTACACCTTC; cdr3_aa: CATNGGQGYNYGYTF
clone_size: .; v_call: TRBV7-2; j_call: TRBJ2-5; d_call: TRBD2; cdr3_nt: TGTGCCAGCAGCTTAGGGGCGGGGGTTATGGAGACCCAGTACTTC; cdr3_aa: CASSLGAGVMETQYF
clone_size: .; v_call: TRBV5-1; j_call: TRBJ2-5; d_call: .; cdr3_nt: TGCGCCAGCAGCTTGGGGCAGGGGGGAAGAGAGACCCAGTACTTC; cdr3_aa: CASSLGQGGRETQYF
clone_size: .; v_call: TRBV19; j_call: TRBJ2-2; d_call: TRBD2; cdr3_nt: TGTGCCAGTAGACCTCGCGGGAGTATCACCGGGGAGCTGTTTTTT; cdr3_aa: CASRPRGSITGELFF
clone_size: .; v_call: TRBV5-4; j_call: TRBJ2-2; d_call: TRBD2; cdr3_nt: TGTGCCAGCAGTAAATGGCAGGGCGGGAGGTCCACCGGGGAGCTGTTTTTT; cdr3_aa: CASSKWQGGRSTGELFF
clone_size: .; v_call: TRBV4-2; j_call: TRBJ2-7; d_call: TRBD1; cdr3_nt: TGTGCCAGCAGCCAAGGACAGGGGGCGCGGTACGAGCAGTACTTC; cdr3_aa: CASSQGQGARYEQYF
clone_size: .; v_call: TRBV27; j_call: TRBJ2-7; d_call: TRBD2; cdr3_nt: TGTGCCAGCAGTTCCTTAGCGGGAGGGCCCTACGAGCAGTACTTC; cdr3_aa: CASSSLAGGPYEQYF
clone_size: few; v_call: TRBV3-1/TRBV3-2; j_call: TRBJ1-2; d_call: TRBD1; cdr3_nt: TGTGCCAGCAGCCAAGATCACTACAGGGGGAACTATGGCTACACCTTC; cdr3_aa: CASSQDHYRGNYGYTF
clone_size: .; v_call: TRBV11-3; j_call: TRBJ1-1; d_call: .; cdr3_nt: TGTGCCAGCAGCTTATCCCCCAAGAGCGAAGCTTTCTTT; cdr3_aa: CASSLSPKSEAFF
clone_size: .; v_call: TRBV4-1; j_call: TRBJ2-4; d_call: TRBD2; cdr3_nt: TGCGCCAGCAGCCAAGATTCCCGACTAGCGGGCCCTATGATCAAAAACATTCAGTACTTC; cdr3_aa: CASSQDSRLAGPMIKNIQYF
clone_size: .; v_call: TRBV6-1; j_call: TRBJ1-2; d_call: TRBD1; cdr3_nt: TGTGCCAGCAGTGAACAGGGGGACTATGGCTACACCTTC; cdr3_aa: CASSEQGDYGYTF
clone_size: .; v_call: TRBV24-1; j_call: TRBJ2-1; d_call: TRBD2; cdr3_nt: TGTGCCACCAGTGATTTCGGGACTAGCGGGAGTTATGAGCAGTTCTTC; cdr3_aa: CATSDFGTSGSYEQFF
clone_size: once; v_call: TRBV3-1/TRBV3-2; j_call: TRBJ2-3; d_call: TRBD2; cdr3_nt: TGTGCCAGCAGCCCCAGGACTAGCGGGGGAAATACGCAGTATTTT; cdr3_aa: CASSPRTSGGNTQYF
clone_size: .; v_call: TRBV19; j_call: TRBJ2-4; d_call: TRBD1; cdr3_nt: TGTGCCAGTAGGTCGACAGGGGGGAAAAACATTCAGTACTTC; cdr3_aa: CASRSTGGKNIQYF
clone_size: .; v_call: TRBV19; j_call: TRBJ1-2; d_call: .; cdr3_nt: TGTGCCAGTAGTAATTTCGGGATTTCTAACTATGGCTACACCTTC; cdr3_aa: CASSNFGISNYGYTF
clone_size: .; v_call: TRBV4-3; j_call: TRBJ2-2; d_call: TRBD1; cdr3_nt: TGCGCCAGCAGCCAAGGACAGGGATTTTACGCCGGGGAGCTGTTTTTT; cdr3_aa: CASSQGQGFYAGELFF
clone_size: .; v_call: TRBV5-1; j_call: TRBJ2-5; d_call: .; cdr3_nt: TGCGCCAGCAGTGAACAGTTTGCGGAGACCCAGTACTTC; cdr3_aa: CASSEQFAETQYF